A single sample is the source of the 20 T cell receptor beta chains below, sequenced in a study of cytomegalovirus exposure and HLA in healthy donors. Use of 60 Vbeta and 13 Jbeta primers characterized the PCR. Assay: immunoSEQ multiplex PCR; the TCRdb copy retains only in-frame clones and omits some. The data contain under 100,000 clones, approximately 60% of them singletons. The source material was PBMCs. The origin of the receptors is a woman between 25 and 40 years old in good health and CMV-seropositive.

V and J are TRBV13 and TRBJ2-2, with a possible D match to TRBD1 (5 bases). The CDR3 runs to 16 residues. V shed 3 bases and J shed 0 bases, with 11 bases lying between them. CDR1 and CDR2 (germline): PRHDT, FYEKMQ (reference sequence). This CDR3 is CASSFRTLANTGELFF. DNA for the CDR3: TGTGCCAGCAGCTTCCGGACACTCGCGAACACCGGGGAGCTGTTTTTT.

V and J are TRBV7-9 and TRBJ2-4; maybe TRBD2 (5 bases). Germline CDR1 reads SEHNR; CDR2 reads FQNEAQ (reference sequence). This CDR3 comprises 17 residues. V was shortened by 5 bases and J by 1 base, with 18 bases between the two germline ends. The CDR3 is CASSEIPGERAKNIQYF. CDR3 DNA: TGTGCCAGCAGCGAAATACCCGGGGAGCGGGCCAAAAACATTCAGTACTTC.

The chain recombines TRBV27 with TRBJ2-7; 11 positions agree with TRBD1. CDR1 is MNHEY, CDR2 SMNVEV, per germline (reference sequence). The CDR3 loop spans 16 amino acids. The junction had 11 bases not matched to a gene; V was cut back by 6 bases and J by 4 bases. CDR3 in amino acids: CASSRVGTGGWYEQYF. CDR3 bases: TGTGCCAGCAGCCGAGTCGGGACAGGGGGATGGTACGAGCAGTACTTC.

This clone has more than one count but fewer than ten. The chain links TRBV28 to TRBJ1-2, with D perhaps matching TRBD1 (5 bases). There are 13 residues in the CDR3. Looked up from germline, CDR1 is MDHEN and CDR2 is SYDVKM. V was pared by 6 bases and J by 4 bases, with 12 bases between. DNA for the CDR3: TGTGCCAGCAGCGAAAGACAGTTCTATGGCTACACCTTC. Amino acids: CASSERQFYGYTF.

The rearrangement joins TRBV4-2 to TRBJ1-2; 7 positions match TRBD1. CDR1 LGHNA and CDR2 YNFKEQ come from the germline V gene. This CDR3 is 15 amino acids long. V trimming: 4 bases; J trimming: 8 bases; junction bases outside the gene matches: 13. The chain's CDR3 is CASSPLIGTASGYTF. In DNA form, the CDR3 reads TGTGCCAGCAGCCCTCTTATCGGGACAGCATCCGGCTACACCTTC.

The chain uses TRBV13 and TRBJ1-1; TRBD1 might be the D (5 bases). Looked up from germline, CDR1 is PRHDT and CDR2 is FYEKMQ (reference sequence). This CDR3 contains 15 residues. V shed 0 bases and J shed 2 bases, with 10 bases lying between them. CDR3 in amino acids: CASSLGQGPNTEAFF. CDR3 DNA: TGTGCCAGCAGCTTAGGCCAGGGCCCCAACACTGAAGCTTTCTTT.

V usage is TRBV7-8 and J usage is TRBJ2-3; D is possibly TRBD1 (6 bases). V was clipped by 4 bases and J by 7 bases, with 9 bases between them. CDR1 and CDR2 (germline): SGHVS, FQNEAQ. CDR3 size: 12 residues. The CDR3 region has the DNA TGTGCCAGCAGCTCGGACAGTAATACGCAGTATTTT. This sequence encodes CASSSDSNTQYF.

This chain joins TRBV13 and TRBJ1-1, with 8 bases aligning to TRBD1. This CDR3 is 15 amino acids long. The ends lost 5 bases at V and 5 bases at J; junction bases unmatched: 10. Per the germline V gene, CDR1 is PRHDT and CDR2 is FYEKMQ (reference sequence). CDR3 nucleotide sequence: TGTGCCAGCAGCCTGTTTCAGGGGGCCGGGACTGAAGCTTTCTTT. The encoded protein is CASSLFQGAGTEAFF.

V is TRBV5-1 and J is TRBJ1-1; unclear D gene. The length of the CDR3 is 13 residues. Looked up from germline, CDR1 is SGHRS and CDR2 is YFSETQ. Between the trimmed V and J ends, which lost 4 bases and 4 bases, there was a span of 11 bases. In DNA, the CDR3 is TGCGCCAGCAGCCTGACACGGGGCACTGAAGCTTTCTTT. It is translated as CASSLTRGTEAFF.

The chain is built from TRBV29-1 and TRBJ2-7, with D perhaps matching TRBD1 (6 bases). CDR3 length: 11 amino acids. Germline V CDR1 and CDR2: SQVTM, ANQGSEA. V was cut by 6 bases and J by 6 bases, with 12 bases left in between. The CDR3 DNA is TGCAGCGTCGGGACATCCCTCGAGCAGTACTTC. Residues: CSVGTSLEQYF.

The chain has TRBV27 and TRBJ1-3; D is undetermined. CDR1 MNHEY and CDR2 SMNVEV come from the germline V gene (reference sequence). Trimming removed 6 bases from V and 4 bases from J, with 13 bases in between. This CDR3 comprises 14 residues. The CDR3 loop reads CASSPGLNGNTIYF. The CDR3 DNA reads TGTGCCAGCAGCCCTGGACTCAACGGAAACACCATATATTTT.

This chain links TRBV18 with TRBJ2-1, with 8 bases that match TRBD1. Germline V gene sequence: CDR1 KGHSH, CDR2 LQKENI. The CDR3 totals 12 residues. Losses at the gene ends were 3 bases for V and 12 bases for J; bases not matched to a gene: 4. CDR3 loop: CASSPTGAWQFF. The CDR3 nucleotides read TGTGCCAGCTCACCGACAGGGGCATGGCAGTTCTTC.

This chain connects TRBV18 to TRBJ2-1, with a possible D match to TRBD2 (7 bases). The germline V gene encodes CDR1 KGHSH and CDR2 LQKENI. The CDR3 sequence is 18 residues long. Trimming removed 1 base at V and 5 bases at J, with 21 bases between. CDR3 sequence: CASSPRTGGPLLDNEQFF. The CDR3 bases are TGTGCCAGCTCACCACGGACGGGGGGCCCCCTGCTCGACAATGAGCAGTTCTTC.

The J gene is TRBJ2-2, the V gene TRBV7-3; 7 bases are a match to TRBD1. Germline V gene lookup returns CDR1 SGHTA and CDR2 FQGTGA. The CDR3 contains 15 residues. J was trimmed by 4 bases and V by 5 bases; bases with no gene match: 7. The DNA for the CDR3 is TGTGCCAGCAGCCAAGGACAGGTCCTCACCGGGGAGCTGTTTTTT. Residues: CASSQGQVLTGELFF.

The V and J genes are TRBV5-1 and TRBJ2-7; 7 bases are a match to TRBD1. With 4 bases clipped from V and 5 bases from J, the junction kept 15 bases outside the gene matches. The germline V gene has CDR1 SGHRS and CDR2 YFSETQ. This CDR3 region has 16 residues. The CDR3 bases are TGCGCCAGCAGCCTCCTTTACGGGACAGCTAGACACGAGCAGTACTTC. This encodes CASSLLYGTARHEQYF.

The V call is TRBV2, the J call TRBJ1-1; D remains ambiguous. The V end was cut by 1 base, the J end by 4 bases, with 10 bases between. The CDR3 contains 14 residues. CDR1 is SNHLY and CDR2 is FYNNEI in the germline V gene. The CDR3 loop reads CASSEGAPSTEAFF. As DNA, the CDR3 is TGTGCCAGCAGTGAAGGGGCTCCGAGCACTGAAGCTTTCTTT. Full variable domain (missing parts from reference TRBV2 and TRBJ1-1): EPEVTQTPSHQVTQMGQEVILRCVPISNHLYFYWYRQILGQKVEFLVSFYNNEISEKSEIFDDQFSVERPDGSNFTLKIRSTKLEDSAMYFCASSEGAPSTEAFFGQGTRLTVV.

The rearrangement joins TRBV2 to TRBJ2-3; TRBD2 matches at 7 bases. The CDR3 has 15 residues. V dropped 4 bases and J dropped 1; count of bases not matched to a gene: 5. From germline, CDR1 is SNHLY and CDR2 FYNNEI. As DNA, the CDR3 is TGTGCCAGCAGTGGTCTAGCGGCTGGCACAGATACGCAGTATTTT. It is translated as CASSGLAAGTDTQYF.

This clone was detected only once. This chain links TRBV5-1 with TRBJ1-2; D remains unclear. The V and J ends lost 0 bases and 5 bases respectively, with 8 bases between them. CDR3 length equals 13 residues. CDR1 SGHRS and CDR2 YFSETQ come from the germline V gene. In nucleotides, the CDR3 is TGCGCCAGCAGCTTGGAAACAGTTTATGGCTACACCTTC. Its translation is CASSLETVYGYTF.

This chain uses TRBV10-2 with TRBJ1-1, with D possibly TRBD1 on 5 matching bases. Trimming removed 10 bases at V and 0 bases at J, with 15 bases between. Per the germline V gene, CDR1 is WSHSY and CDR2 is SAAADI. The CDR3 consists of 14 residues. The chain's CDR3 is CATSTETMNTEAFF. The CDR3 region has the DNA TGCGCCACCTCGACAGAGACCATGAACACTGAAGCTTTCTTT.

The chain joins TRBV6-5 to TRBJ1-1; D perhaps matches TRBD1 (5 bases). The CDR3 runs 12 residues. Germline loops: CDR1 MNHEY, CDR2 SVGAGI. The V gene lost 0 bases and the J gene lost 10 bases, with 9 bases spanning the gap. The CDR3 DNA reads as TGTGCCAGCAGTTACTCGGGGGGACCAGCTTTCTTT. Protein product: CASSYSGGPAFF.